What follows is one TCR beta chain and its context. Its antigen is undetermined. The sample belongs to a study of monozygotic twins with inflammatory bowel disease. The study, taken as a whole, reports: No difference was seen in repertoire similarity between concordant and discordant twins, possibly from limited power. Since immunosuppressive treatments differed, patient repertoires may have gained added variability.

Germline V CDR1 and CDR2: LGHDT, YNNKEL (reference sequence). CDR3 length equals 15 residues. TCRdb reprocessed the 5' RACE reads, with one entry per CDR3 protein and no DNA. Its table lists approximately 400,000 distinct CDR3 sequences. The source of this sequence is a human donor with ulcerative colitis or Crohn's disease, or a healthy co-twin of an affected twin (not recorded which). The source material was blood. The chain combines TRBV3-1 with TRBJ2-5; with no DNA, the TCRdb D assignment of TRBD1 cannot be verified. The CDR3 reads CASSQGPGSQETQYF.